This TCR beta chain was captured by sequencing in a study of Ad26.COV2.S vaccination and SARS-CoV-2 variants. The CDR3 runs to 15 residues. Trimming removed 3 bases from V and 3 bases from J, with 14 bases in between. Per the germline V gene, CDR1 is MGHDK and CDR2 is SYGVNS. Sequenced by immunoSEQ multiplex PCR; TCRdb stores in-frame clones only, minus some. The top ten hold 1.5% to 2% of the sample, which has around 450,000 clones, roughly nine tenths seen once. Specified treatment: some 20 received Ad26.COV2.S at low or high dose, single or two shots; roughly five received placebo; per-sample allocation not given. At day 63 after the first vaccine or placebo injection, samples were drawn.

The chain has TRBV25-1 and TRBJ1-1; tentatively, D is TRBD1 (5 bases). The TCR comes from a person aged 18-65 years who received the Ad26.COV2.S COVID-19 vaccine or a placebo. The specimen comprised peripheral blood, sampled in a trial of Ad26.COV2.S vaccine versus placebo. This CDR3 is CASSDITRGDTEAFF. CDR3 coding DNA: TGTGCCAGCAGTGACATTACGCGGGGGGACACTGAAGCTTTCTTT.